Sequencing of this T cell receptor (beta chain) was carried out in a study of shared clonotypes between healthy human individuals. As for the study in general: Each donor's CD4 naive and CD4 memory cells filled three plates apiece, CD8 naive two, and CD8 memory one.

Within Nashville, Tennessee resided all donors, each a Caucasian adult. The table lists this clone with a count of one. The CDR3 consists of 15 residues. The germline V and J ends were trimmed by 2 bases and 14 bases, with 22 bases remaining between them. Germline V gene sequence: CDR1 LNHDA, CDR2 SQIVND (reference sequence). Produced via immunoSEQ multiplex PCR; TCRdb's table is partial and in-frame only. Of more than 850,000 clones detected, around 78% appear once; the ten largest clones hold around 0.47%. The J gene is TRBJ2-4, the V gene TRBV19, with D possibly matching TRBD2 (5 bases). The receptor was derived from a man aged 18 to 29 in good health. Some clones in this sample may be carry-over from other donors' samples. The specimen sequenced was memory CD4+ T cells from PBMCs. Subset indicated: CD45RA-negative fraction. The CDR3 sequence is CASSIIFKETPGEYF. In DNA form, the CDR3 reads TGTGCCAGTAGTATAATTTTTAAGGAGACCCCCGGGGAGTACTTC. The full variable domain, rest sourced from reference TRBV19 and TRBJ2-4, is DGGITQSPKYLFRKEGQNVTLSCEQNLNHDAMYWYRQDPGQGLRLIYYSQIVNDFQKGDIAEGYSVSREKKESFPLTVTSAQKNPTAFYLCASSIIFKETPGEYFGAGTRLSVL.